Listed here is a single T cell receptor beta chain. It lacks a known antigen. Per-base qualities were not stored, and no clone one base away is much larger. The record originates from a study of blood T cell repertoires in COVID-19 (dated by TCRdb to the early 2020s). Looking at the study overall: Samples from collaborators originated in the United States, Italy and Spain and spanned both the acute and convalescent phases of COVID-19. The dataset comprised deeply sampled blood TCRbeta repertoires from subjects exposed to, actively infected with, or recovered from COVID-19. The prospective study material was composed of cDNA or gDNA derived from T cells, B-cell-depleted T cells, or PBMCs. Sample metadata almost always included a de-identified subject ID, COVID-19 status, age in years and sex. A freely available public database, intended as a resource for researchers studying the immune response to SARS-CoV-2, is where the repertoires were released. Where HLA class I and class II types were available, the types were taken from metadata supplied by the sample provider, not from assay-based typing. The samples were drawn from the first 160 participants of the ongoing ImmuneRACE study and from 1,254 subjects provided by 6 global collaborators. Broad study findings and their caveats: How much clinical and demographic metadata was included differed by source and by participant, and the metadata was provided uncurated.

Cut back by 7 bases and 11 bases, the V and J ends lie 15 bases apart. Per the germline V gene (reference sequence), LNHDA is the CDR1 and SQIVND is the CDR2. The CDR3 measures 12 amino acids from cysteine to phenylalanine. The kept DNA is CDR3 alone, 36 bases in frame from the first base. TCRbeta CDR3 regions were amplified from genomic DNA using the immunoSEQ Assay, a bias-controlled multiplex PCR. Processing in the source paper ran as follows. Within the assay, amplification of reference gene primers was used to estimate how many nucleated cells each sample contained. To quantify the absolute abundance of each unique TCRbeta CDR3 rearrangement, sequence reads were collapsed and filtered. Productive Simpson clonality was computed per sample as the square root of Simpson's diversity index over productive rearrangements. The table was pulled from immuneACCESS by TCRdb, which kept in-frame rearrangements only. Such tables lose some clones; where checked, under half of the loss comes from unresolved V genes, and the rest has no known cause. The V and J calls and clone size are taken from that table; D and trimming were inferred from the DNA. Here the sample has some 100,000 clones; 70% to 90% occur a single time. The leading ten clones occupy approximately 5.3% of the sample.

Whole blood was collected in K2EDTA tubes by collaborating institutions according to the institutions' own protocols. Collaborator samples were shipped for TCRbeta analysis as frozen whole blood, isolated PBMCs, or DNA extracted from either sample type. The V and J genes are TRBV19 and TRBJ1-5; possibly the D gene is TRBD1, per 6 matching bases. Sequencing was done on a sample of peripheral blood. This TCR was recovered from a human donor in a cohort sampled during active COVID-19. For the CDR3, the sequence is CASTPRGGSQHF. The DNA sequence follows: TGTGCCAGTACCCCTAGGGGGGGGTCCCAGCATTTT.